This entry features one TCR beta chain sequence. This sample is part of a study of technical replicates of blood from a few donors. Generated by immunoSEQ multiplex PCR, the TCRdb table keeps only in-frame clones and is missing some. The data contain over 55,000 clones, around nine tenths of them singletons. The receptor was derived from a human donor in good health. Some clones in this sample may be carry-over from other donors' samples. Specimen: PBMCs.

The CDR3 protein is CASSYSQNTEAFF. The CDR3 DNA reads TGTGCCAGCAGTTACTCACAAAACACTGAAGCTTTCTTT. The V call is TRBV6-6, the J call TRBJ1-1, with unresolved D. Trimming took 0 bases from V and 2 from J, leaving 4 bases between them. The CDR3 has 13 residues. Germline V CDR1 and CDR2: MNHNY, SVGAGI (reference sequence).